The 26 T cell receptor beta chains given below trace back to one sample, sequenced in a study of T cells after yellow fever vaccination. TCRdb re-analysed the 5' RACE reads in MiXCR, keeping a single row per CDR3 protein. The sample shows nearly 550,000 distinct CDR3 sequences, roughly 21% of them seen only once. This specimen consisted of PBMCs, obtained 15 days after the yellow fever booster vaccination. All receptors come from a man aged 30 to 39 who received the YFV17D yellow fever vaccine.

The V call is TRBV29-1, the J call TRBJ2-5; D might be TRBD2 (6 bases). The CDR3 runs 13 residues. Germline V gene data show CDR1 as SQVTM and CDR2 as ANQGSEA. Trimming removed 7 bases at V and 1 base at J, with 13 bases between. Written as DNA, the CDR3 is TGCAGCGCAATTTGGGACTTCCAAGAGACCCAGTACTTC. Its protein is CSAIWDFQETQYF.

The rearrangement uses TRBV7-2 and TRBJ2-1; tentative D call: TRBD2 (6 bases). The V gene lost 1 base and the J gene lost 7 bases, with 11 bases spanning the gap. The length of the CDR3 is 14 residues. Germline V gene data show CDR1 as SGHTA and CDR2 as FQGNSA. In DNA, the CDR3 is TGTGCCAGCAGCTTAGTGAGGACTAAGAATGAGCAGTTCTTC. Encoded protein: CASSLVRTKNEQFF. The full variable domain, rest sourced from reference TRBV7-2 and TRBJ2-1, is GAGVSQSPSNKVTEKGKDVELRCDPISGHTALYWYRQSLGQGLEFLIYFQGNSAPDKSGLPSDRFSAERTGGSVSTLTIQRTQQEDSAVYLCASSLVRTKNEQFFGPGTRLTVL.

The table lists this clonotype with a few counts. The rearrangement uses TRBV23-1 and TRBJ2-1; D gene uncertain. TRBV23-1 qualifies as an ORF whose function is uncertain. This CDR3 has 13 amino acids. The V end lost 0 bases, the J end lost 6 bases, and 6 bases lay between the germline ends. In nucleotides, the CDR3 is TGCGCCAGCAGTCAATCCTCAGCCAATGAGCAGTTCTTC. Protein sequence: CASSQSSANEQFF.

The chain carries TRBV20-1 and TRBJ2-1; TRBD2 aligns across 16 bases. Trimming at V came to 6 bases and at J to 4 bases, leaving 6 bases not matched to a gene. CDR3 size: 16 residues. Per the germline V gene, CDR1 is DFQATT and CDR2 is SNEGSKA (reference sequence). DNA for the CDR3: TGCAGTGCCCTGGGACTAGCGGGAGGGCCTTACAATGAGCAGTTCTTC. It yields the protein CSALGLAGGPYNEQFF.

This clonotype has more than one count but fewer than ten. The chain joins TRBV27 to TRBJ2-3; possible D gene TRBD2, 6 bases. Germline CDR1 and CDR2: MNHEY and SMNVEV (reference sequence). The CDR3 contains 14 residues. Trimming shortened V by 8 bases and J by 1 base, and 13 bases separated the two germline ends. CDR3 sequence (DNA): TGTGCCAGCGGGGGACTTGACGGCACAGATACGCAGTATTTT. It translates to CASGGLDGTDTQYF.

This chain uses TRBV24-1 with TRBJ2-3, with TRBD2 identical over 8 bases. CDR1 and CDR2 from the germline V gene are KGHDR and SFDVKD. Trimming at V came to 2 bases and at J to 1 base, leaving 1 base not matched to a gene. This CDR3 region has 15 residues. DNA for the CDR3: TGTGCCACCAGTGATTCGGGAGGGGGCACAGATACGCAGTATTTT. Protein product: CATSDSGGGTDTQYF.

The chain recombines TRBV14 with TRBJ2-1; perhaps TRBD2 as D (5 bases). Trimming cost V 5 bases and J 3 bases, with 17 bases left between them. Germline-derived CDR1 and CDR2 are SGHDN and FVKESK. This CDR3 comprises 16 residues. The CDR3 DNA reads as TGTGCCAGCAGCAAAGGTGGGAGTATGAACTACAATGAGCAGTTCTTC. It codes for CASSKGGSMNYNEQFF.

This clonotype was seen only a few times. The chain joins TRBV2 to TRBJ2-7; a weak D match, TRBD1 (6 bases). The CDR3 extends over 13 amino acids. V was pared by 10 bases and J by 2 bases, with 15 bases between. Germline V gives CDR1 SNHLY, CDR2 FYNNEI. The CDR3 loop is CANSQGWTYEQYF. CDR3 DNA: TGTGCCAACTCACAGGGTTGGACCTACGAGCAGTACTTC.

There are a few counts of this clonotype. The chain links TRBV28 to TRBJ1-5, with D unresolved. The V and J ends lost 5 bases and 5 bases respectively, with 19 bases between them. Germline CDR1 MDHEN, CDR2 SYDVKM. The CDR3 spans 16 residues. The CDR3 here is CASSLTIIYGDQPQHF. The DNA of the CDR3 is TGTGCCAGCAGTCTCACAATAATCTACGGGGATCAGCCCCAGCATTTT.

V is TRBV29-1 and J is TRBJ1-2; weak D call: TRBD1 (6 bases). CDR1 is SQVTM and CDR2 is ANQGSEA in the germline V gene. Trimming left V 7 bases short and J 6 bases short, with 15 bases between. The CDR3 runs to 12 residues. CDR3 bases: TGCAGCGGGGACACGGCATTAGATGGCTACACCTTC. Amino acid sequence: CSGDTALDGYTF. The whole variable domain, remainder taken from reference TRBV29-1 and TRBJ1-2, is SAVISQKPSRDICQRGTSLTIQCQVDSQVTMMFWYRQQPGQSLTLIATANQGSEATYESGFVIDKFPISRPNLTFSTLTVSNMSPEDSSIYLCSGDTALDGYTFGSGTRLTVV.

The chain employs TRBV6-1 and TRBJ2-7, with 9 bases matching TRBD1. This CDR3 comprises 14 residues. Germline-derived CDR1 and CDR2 are MNHNS and SASEGT. Losses at the gene ends were 6 bases for V and 6 bases for J; bases not matched to a gene: 9. The CDR3 DNA follows: TGTGCCAGCAGCCCCGGGACAGGGAGGTCCGAGCAGTACTTC. This codes for CASSPGTGRSEQYF.

The table lists this clonotype with a few counts. The rearrangement links TRBV11-2 to TRBJ2-1, with 10 bases fitting TRBD2. The CDR3 totals 19 residues. V lost 0 bases, J lost 4 bases, and 12 bases stayed unmatched. Germline values: CDR1 SGHAT, CDR2 FQNNGV. The CDR3 nucleotides are TGTGCCAGCAGCTTAGATTCAGGACTAGCGGCCCCAGGGTACAATGAGCAGTTCTTC. Protein: CASSLDSGLAAPGYNEQFF.

This chain links TRBV10-3 with TRBJ2-5, with 8 nucleotides matching TRBD2. The CDR3 sequence is 15 residues long. Germline V gene sequence: CDR1 ENHRY, CDR2 SYGVKD. Trimming removed 3 bases from V and 2 bases from J; junction bases left unmatched: 5. The CDR3 sequence is CAISDGGRLQETQYF. The CDR3 DNA reads TGTGCCATCAGTGATGGCGGGAGGCTACAAGAGACCCAGTACTTC.

The sample holds a few counts of this clonotype. The rearrangement uses TRBV29-1 and TRBJ1-3; D not certain. This CDR3 region has 12 residues. V shed 6 bases and J shed 0 bases, with 6 bases lying between them. Germline CDR1 and CDR2: SQVTM and ANQGSEA. The CDR3, as DNA: TGCAGCGTGGCCCTCTCTGGAAACACCATATATTTT. This translates into CSVALSGNTIYF.

This clonotype was observed a few times. The CDR3 DNA reads as TGCAGTGCTTCCCACGGGGGCCCTAAAGAGACCCAGTACTTC. It encodes CSASHGGPKETQYF. The chain recombines TRBV20-1 with TRBJ2-5; either TRBD1 or TRBD2 may fit D (6 bases each). Per germline, CDR1 DFQATT and CDR2 SNEGSKA (reference sequence). With 5 bases removed from V and 3 bases from J, the gap between germline ends came to 16 bases. There are 14 residues in the CDR3.

This clonotype showed up just a few times. V and J are TRBV6-5 and TRBJ2-1, with TRBD1 matching 8 bases. The CDR3 covers 13 residues. V dropped 4 bases and J dropped 6; count of bases not matched to a gene: 2. CDR1 is MNHEY and CDR2 is SVGAGI in the germline V gene. DNA of the CDR3: TGTGCCAGCAGTTCCGGGACAGGCAATGAGCAGTTCTTC. Residues: CASSSGTGNEQFF.

The rearrangement joins TRBV20-1 to TRBJ2-2, with 8 bases matching TRBD2. Trimming removed 1 base from V and 7 bases from J; junction bases left unmatched: 5. Looked up from germline, CDR1 is DFQATT and CDR2 is SNEGSKA (reference sequence). CDR3 length: 14 residues. The CDR3 DNA reads as TGCAGTGCTAGAGCCAGCGGGAGCGTCGGGGAGCTGTTTTTT. It translates to CSARASGSVGELFF.

The chain combines TRBV6-1 with TRBJ1-2; D is ambiguous. This CDR3 has 13 residues. Per germline, CDR1 MNHNS and CDR2 SASEGT. V lost 4 bases and J 2 bases, leaving 8 bases between the germline ends. The CDR3 loop is CASSAGENYGYTF. DNA for the CDR3: TGTGCCAGCAGTGCAGGTGAAAACTATGGCTACACCTTC.

CDR3 loop: CASSPDPNYNEQFF. CDR3 coding DNA: TGTGCCAGCAGCCCAGACCCCAACTACAATGAGCAGTTCTTC. The rearrangement uses TRBV11-3 and TRBJ2-1; D not resolved. Germline CDR1 reads SGHNT; CDR2 reads YENEEA. The CDR3 spans 14 residues. Trimming pared 5 bases from V and 3 bases from J, leaving 11 bases between.

This clonotype was seen more than once but under ten times. This chain uses TRBV7-3 with TRBJ2-7, with 8 bases lining up with TRBD1. Unmatched junction bases numbered 11, after V lost 2 bases and J lost 5 bases. CDR3 length: 16 amino acids. CDR1 is SGHTA and CDR2 is FQGTGA in the germline V gene. CDR3 DNA: TGTGCCAGCAGCTTATCAAGCGGACAGGGCTTCAACGAGCAGTACTTC. This codes for CASSLSSGQGFNEQYF.

This sequence joins TRBV7-6 and TRBJ2-1, with D perhaps matching TRBD2 (7 bases). The ends were cut back, 5 bases at V and 3 bases at J, with 17 bases in the middle. This CDR3 comprises 16 residues. Germline CDR1 is SGHVS and CDR2 is FNYEAQ. CDR3 sequence reads: CASSTRGDTDYNEQFF. For the CDR3, the DNA is TGTGCCAGCAGCACCCGGGGGGACACAGACTACAATGAGCAGTTCTTC.

This clonotype was detected only once. The chain is built from TRBV9 and TRBJ2-7, with 7 bases aligning to TRBD1. Germline V gives CDR1 SGDLS, CDR2 YYNGEE. Trimming at V came to 4 bases and at J to 3 bases, leaving 10 bases not matched to a gene. The CDR3 loop spans 15 amino acids. This chain's CDR3 is CASSIGTAALYEQYF. DNA for the CDR3: TGTGCCAGCAGCATCGGGACAGCGGCCCTCTACGAGCAGTACTTC.

The chain joins TRBV24-1 to TRBJ2-1; possibly TRBD1 or TRBD2 for D (5 bases each). This CDR3 region has 12 residues. The V end lost 5 bases, the J end lost 9 bases, and 10 bases lay between the germline ends. CDR1 and CDR2 from the germline V gene are KGHDR and SFDVKD. The chain's CDR3 is CATSGGVGEQFF. For the CDR3, the DNA is TGTGCCACCAGTGGAGGGGTTGGTGAGCAGTTCTTC.

V is TRBV7-9 and J is TRBJ1-4; D call uncertain. V was cut by 8 bases and J by 5 bases, with 9 bases left in between. Germline loops: CDR1 SEHNR, CDR2 FQNEAQ (reference sequence). This CDR3 contains 12 residues. DNA for the CDR3: TGTGCCAGCCGTGGGATGAATGAAAAACTGTTTTTT. Translation: CASRGMNEKLFF. Full variable domain (outside the CDR3, taken from reference TRBV7-9 and TRBJ1-4): DTGVSQNPRHKITKRGQNVTFRCDPISEHNRLYWYRQTLGQGPEFLTYFQNEAQLEKSRLLSDRFSAERPKGSFSTLEIQRTEQGDSAMYLCASRGMNEKLFFGSGTQLSVL.

In this sample, this clonotype turned up a few times. The V call is TRBV27, the J call TRBJ2-7; tentatively, D is TRBD1 (5 bases). The V and J ends lost 7 bases and 3 bases respectively, with 13 bases between them. CDR3 size: 13 residues. Germline loops: CDR1 MNHEY, CDR2 SMNVEV (reference sequence). CDR3 protein: CASKPPGLYEQYF. The CDR3 nucleotides are TGTGCCAGCAAGCCCCCAGGGCTCTACGAGCAGTACTTC.

The table lists this clonotype with a few counts. The chain recombines TRBV20-1 with TRBJ2-5; no reliable D call. V was pared by 2 bases and J by 0 bases, with 16 bases between. Germline V lookup: CDR1 DFQATT, CDR2 SNEGSKA (reference sequence). This CDR3 has 16 amino acids. In nucleotides, the CDR3 is TGCAGTGCTAGAACCCCCATGGTGGGAAACCAAGAGACCCAGTACTTC. It translates to CSARTPMVGNQETQYF.